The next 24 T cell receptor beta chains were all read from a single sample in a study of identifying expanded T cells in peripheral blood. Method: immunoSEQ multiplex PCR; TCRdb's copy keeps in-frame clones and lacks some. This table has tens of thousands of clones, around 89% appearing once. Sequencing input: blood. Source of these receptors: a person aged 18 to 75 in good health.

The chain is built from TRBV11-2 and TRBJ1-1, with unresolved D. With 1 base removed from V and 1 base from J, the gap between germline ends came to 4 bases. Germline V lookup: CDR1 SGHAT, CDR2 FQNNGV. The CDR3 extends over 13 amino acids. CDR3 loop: CASSLVENTEAFF. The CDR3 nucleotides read TGTGCCAGCAGCTTAGTAGAGAACACTGAAGCTTTCTTT.

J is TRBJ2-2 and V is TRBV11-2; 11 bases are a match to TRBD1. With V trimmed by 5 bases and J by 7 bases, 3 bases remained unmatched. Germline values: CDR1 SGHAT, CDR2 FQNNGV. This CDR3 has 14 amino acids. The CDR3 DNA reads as TGTGCCAGCAGCACCGGGACAGGGGGCGGGGAGCTGTTTTTT. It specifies CASSTGTGGGELFF.

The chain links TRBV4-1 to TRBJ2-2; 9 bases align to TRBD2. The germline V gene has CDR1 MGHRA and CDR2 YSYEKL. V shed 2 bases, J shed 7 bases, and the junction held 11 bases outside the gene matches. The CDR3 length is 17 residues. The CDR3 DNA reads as TGCGCCAGCAGCCAAATAGACCTGGGACTAGCTTACGGGGAGCTGTTTTTT. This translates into CASSQIDLGLAYGELFF.

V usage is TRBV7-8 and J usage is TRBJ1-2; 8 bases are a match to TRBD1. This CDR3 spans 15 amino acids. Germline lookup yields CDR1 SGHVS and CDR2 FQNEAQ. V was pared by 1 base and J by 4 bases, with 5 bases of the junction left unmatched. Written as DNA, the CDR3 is TGTGCCAGCAGCTTAGGTTGGACAGGGTCCTATGGCTACACCTTC. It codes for CASSLGWTGSYGYTF.

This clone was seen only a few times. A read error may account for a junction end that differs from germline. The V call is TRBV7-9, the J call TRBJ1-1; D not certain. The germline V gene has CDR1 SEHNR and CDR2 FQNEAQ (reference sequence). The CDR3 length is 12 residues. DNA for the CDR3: TGCGCCAGCAGCCATCCGAACACTGAAGCTTTCTTT. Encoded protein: CASSHPNTEAFF.

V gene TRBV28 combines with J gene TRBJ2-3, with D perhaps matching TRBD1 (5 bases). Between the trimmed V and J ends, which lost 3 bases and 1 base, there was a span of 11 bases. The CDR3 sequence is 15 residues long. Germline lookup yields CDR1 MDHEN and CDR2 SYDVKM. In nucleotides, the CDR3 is TGTGCCAGCAGTTTGGGTAGGGGTGGCACAGATACGCAGTATTTT. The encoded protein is CASSLGRGGTDTQYF.

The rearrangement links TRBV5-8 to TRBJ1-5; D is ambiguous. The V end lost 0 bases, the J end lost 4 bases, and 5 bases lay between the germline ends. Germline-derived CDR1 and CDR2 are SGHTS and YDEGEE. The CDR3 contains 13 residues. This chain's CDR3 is CASSLDSNQPQHF. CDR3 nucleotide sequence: TGTGCCAGCAGCTTGGACAGTAATCAGCCCCAGCATTTT.

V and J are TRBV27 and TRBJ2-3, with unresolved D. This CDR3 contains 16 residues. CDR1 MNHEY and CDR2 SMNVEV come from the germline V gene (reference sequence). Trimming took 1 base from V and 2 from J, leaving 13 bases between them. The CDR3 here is CASSLFPASPTDTQYF. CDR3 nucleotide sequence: TGTGCCAGCAGTTTATTTCCAGCCTCCCCCACAGATACGCAGTATTTT.

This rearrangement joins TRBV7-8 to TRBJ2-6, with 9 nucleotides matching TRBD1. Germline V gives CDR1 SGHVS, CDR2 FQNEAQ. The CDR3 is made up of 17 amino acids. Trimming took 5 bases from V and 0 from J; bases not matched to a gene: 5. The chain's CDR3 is CASSLGQGSSGANVLTF. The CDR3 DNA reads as TGTGCCAGCAGCCTAGGACAGGGGAGCTCTGGGGCCAACGTCCTGACTTTC.

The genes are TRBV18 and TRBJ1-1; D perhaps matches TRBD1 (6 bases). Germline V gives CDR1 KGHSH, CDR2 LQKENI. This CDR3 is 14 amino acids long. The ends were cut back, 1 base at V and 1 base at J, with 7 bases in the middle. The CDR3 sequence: CASSPRGANTEAFF. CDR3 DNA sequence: TGTGCCAGCTCACCACGGGGGGCGAACACTGAAGCTTTCTTT.

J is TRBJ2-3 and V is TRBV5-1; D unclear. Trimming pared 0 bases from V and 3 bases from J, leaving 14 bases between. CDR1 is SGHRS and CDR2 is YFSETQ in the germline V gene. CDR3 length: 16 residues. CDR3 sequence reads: CASSLEAQDSTDTQYF. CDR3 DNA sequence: TGCGCCAGCAGCTTGGAGGCCCAGGATTCGACAGATACGCAGTATTTT.

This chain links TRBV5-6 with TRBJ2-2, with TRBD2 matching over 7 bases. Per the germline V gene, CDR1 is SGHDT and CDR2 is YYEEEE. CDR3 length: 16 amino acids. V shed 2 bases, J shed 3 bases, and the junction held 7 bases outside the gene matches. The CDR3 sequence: CASSLIPGGHTGELFF. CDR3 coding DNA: TGTGCCAGCAGCTTAATCCCGGGAGGTCACACCGGGGAGCTGTTTTTT.

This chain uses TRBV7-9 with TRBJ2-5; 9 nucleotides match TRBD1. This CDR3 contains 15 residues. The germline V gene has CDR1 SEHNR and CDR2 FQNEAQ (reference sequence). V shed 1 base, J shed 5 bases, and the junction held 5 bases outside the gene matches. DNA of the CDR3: TGTGCCAGCAGCTTAGGGACAGGGGAAGGGGAGACCCAGTACTTC. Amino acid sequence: CASSLGTGEGETQYF.

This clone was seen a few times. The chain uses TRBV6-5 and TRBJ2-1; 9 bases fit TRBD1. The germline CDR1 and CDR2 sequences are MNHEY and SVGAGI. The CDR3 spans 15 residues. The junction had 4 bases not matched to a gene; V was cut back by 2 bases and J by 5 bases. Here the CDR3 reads CASSYTGGKDNEQFF. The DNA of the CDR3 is TGTGCCAGCAGTTACACAGGGGGCAAAGACAATGAGCAGTTCTTC.

The CDR3 nucleotides are TGTGCCAGCAGATCAAGCTCCTACGAGCAGTACTTC. As protein: CASRSSSYEQYF. The chain couples TRBV6-5 to TRBJ2-7; no firm D call. The V end lost 6 bases, the J end lost 0 bases, and 6 bases lay between the germline ends. The CDR3 is 12 residues long. Germline assignment: CDR1 MNHEY and CDR2 SVGAGI.

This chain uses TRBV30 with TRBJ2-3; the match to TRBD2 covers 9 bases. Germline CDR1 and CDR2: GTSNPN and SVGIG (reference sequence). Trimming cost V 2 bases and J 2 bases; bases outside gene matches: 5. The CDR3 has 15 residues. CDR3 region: CAWSLLAGHTDTQYF. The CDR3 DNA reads TGTGCCTGGAGTCTTCTAGCGGGACACACAGATACGCAGTATTTT.

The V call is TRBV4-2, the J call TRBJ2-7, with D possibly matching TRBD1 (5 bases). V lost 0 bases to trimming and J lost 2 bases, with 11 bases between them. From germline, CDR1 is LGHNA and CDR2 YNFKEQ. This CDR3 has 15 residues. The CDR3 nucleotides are TGTGCCAGCAGCCAAGAAAGGGCCAGGGCCTACGAGCAGTACTTC. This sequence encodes CASSQERARAYEQYF.

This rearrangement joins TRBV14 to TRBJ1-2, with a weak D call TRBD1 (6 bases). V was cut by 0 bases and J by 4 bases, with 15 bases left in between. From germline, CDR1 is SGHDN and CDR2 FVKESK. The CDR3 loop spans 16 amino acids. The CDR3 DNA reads TGTGCCAGCAGCCAAGATGGGGCAGGGGAACTCTATGGCTACACCTTC. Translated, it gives CASSQDGAGELYGYTF.

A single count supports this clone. CDR3 bases: TGTGCCAGCAGTGTCAATGAAAACTATGGCTACACCTTC. Its translation is CASSVNENYGYTF. The chain employs TRBV6-6 and TRBJ1-2; D gene ambiguous. Trimming shortened V by 5 bases and J by 2 bases, and 9 bases separated the two germline ends. This CDR3 spans 13 amino acids. Germline V gene lookup returns CDR1 MNHNY and CDR2 SVGAGI (reference sequence).

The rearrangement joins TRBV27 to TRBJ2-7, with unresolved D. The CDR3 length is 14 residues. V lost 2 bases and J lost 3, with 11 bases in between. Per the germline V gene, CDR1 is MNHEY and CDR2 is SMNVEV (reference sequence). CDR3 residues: CASSLGSALYEQYF. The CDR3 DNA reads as TGTGCCAGCAGTTTAGGGTCAGCGCTCTACGAGCAGTACTTC.

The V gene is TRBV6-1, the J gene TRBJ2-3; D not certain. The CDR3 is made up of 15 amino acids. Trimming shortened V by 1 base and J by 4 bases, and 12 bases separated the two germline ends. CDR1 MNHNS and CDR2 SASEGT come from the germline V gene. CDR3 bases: TGTGCCAGCAGTGAAGGGGGTCACTCCGCAGATACGCAGTATTTT. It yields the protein CASSEGGHSADTQYF.

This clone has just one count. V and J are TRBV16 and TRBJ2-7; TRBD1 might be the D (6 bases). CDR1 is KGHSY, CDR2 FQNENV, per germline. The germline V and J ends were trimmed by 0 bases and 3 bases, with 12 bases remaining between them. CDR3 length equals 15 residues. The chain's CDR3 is CASSQSVDSFYEQYF. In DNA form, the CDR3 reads TGTGCCAGCAGCCAATCCGTGGACAGCTTCTACGAGCAGTACTTC.

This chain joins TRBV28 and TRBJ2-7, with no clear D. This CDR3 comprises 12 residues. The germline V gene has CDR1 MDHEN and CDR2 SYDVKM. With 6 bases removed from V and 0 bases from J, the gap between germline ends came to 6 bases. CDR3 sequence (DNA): TGTGCCAGCAGAAGGGTCTCCTACGAGCAGTACTTC. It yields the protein CASRRVSYEQYF.

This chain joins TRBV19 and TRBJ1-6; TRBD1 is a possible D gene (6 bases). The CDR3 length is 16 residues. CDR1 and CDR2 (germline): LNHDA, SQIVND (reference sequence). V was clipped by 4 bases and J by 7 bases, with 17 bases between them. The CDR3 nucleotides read TGTGCCAGTAGTACGACCCGGGGACAAGTCAATTCACCCCTCCACTTT. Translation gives CASSTTRGQVNSPLHF.